This paragraph covers one T cell receptor beta chain sequence. The antigen it recognizes is unknown. HCMV serostatus was determined by detecting HCMV-specific IgG in serum with a commercial ELISA kit. Ficoll density gradient centrifugation was used to isolate peripheral blood mononuclear cells from blood. The sample belongs to a study of T cells expressing NK-cell markers (dated by TCRdb to 2020 to 2021). General notes on the study: Three sorted T-cell subsets (CD3+CD56+NKG2C+, CD3+CD56+NKG2C- and CD3+CD56-NKG2C+) from about 8 donors had their TCR beta-chain repertoires profiled. The eight sequenced donors were randomly selected healthy volunteers, three men and five women. Sequencing of the libraries produced 2 x 150 bp reads on Illumina HiSeq 2000/2500, MiSeq or NextSeq. Among the eight sequenced donors, only one was HCMV-seronegative, while the other seven were HCMV-seropositive. The full study reports these points: Those dominant clonotypes were again the most abundant among CD3+CD56-NKG2C+ cells in a handful of donors, at about 28.3-60.1%. In several donors, the dominant CD3+CD56+NKG2C+ clonotypes were found to rank among the top 10 CD8+ clonotypes and to make up 1.0-7.0% of CD8+ T cells. Whether the expanded NKG2C-expressing T cell clones were specific for HCMV antigens remained unclear.

Sequencing instrument: Illumina HiSeq 2000. TCR beta cDNA libraries were prepared using 5'RACE template switching, which introduced a universal primer site and unique molecular identifiers. Synthesis of cDNA was primed from the TCR beta constant segment and was followed by two consecutive PCR amplification steps. Per the authors' processing: Reads were demultiplexed and grouped by UMI with MIGEC, and clonotypes were assembled and quantified with MiTCR. To exclude erroneous sequences, only TCR cDNA sequences supported by at least two reads were retained. Downstream repertoire analysis used the tcR package, and clonotypes were matched across fractions by CDR3 nucleotide sequence plus V segment. Antigen specificity was annotated against VDJdb with VDJmatch, allowing one amino acid substitution in CDR3. The reads, reprocessed by TCRdb, yield one row per CDR3 protein sequence and no DNA. TCRdb's processing, not the authors', yielded these V and J calls. The table for this sample lists over 120,000 distinct CDR3 sequences. 12% of the sample goes to the ten largest clones.

The specimen was blood T cells: a sorted CD56 or NKG2C T cell subset, CD4+ or CD8+ T cells, or bulk PBMC T cells (not recorded which). The sequence came from a man aged 18 to 35 in good health. Donor details come from another sample of the same person, matched by shared clones.

The CDR3 protein is CASSQVGVTSSGANVLTF. This receptor chain uses TRBV3-1 and TRBJ2-6; TCRdb proposes TRBD1, but this gene call is untestable without DNA. In the germline V gene (reference sequence), CDR1 corresponds to LGHDT and CDR2 to YNNKEL. Including cysteine and phenylalanine, the CDR3 has 18 amino acids. Only the protein is available. The full variable domain, with segments outside the CDR3 supplied by the reference TRBV3-1 and TRBJ2-6 proteins, appears as DTAVSQTPKYLVTQMGNDKSIKCEQNLGHDTMYWYKQDSKKFLKIMFSYNNKELIINETVPNRFSPKSPDKAHLNLHINSLELGDSAVYFCASSQVGVTSSGANVLTFGAGSRLTVL.